Following are 32 T cell receptor beta chains from one sample sequenced in a study of shared clonotypes between healthy human individuals. Profiled with immunoSEQ multiplex PCR; TCRdb holds only in-frame clones, not every one. The data show nearly 500,000 clones, 76% seen once. The sequenced sample was PBMCs. These receptors were collected from a woman aged 40 to 50 in good health. Some clones in this sample may be carry-over from other donors' samples.

This clone was seen more than once but under ten times. This sequence joins TRBV25-1 and TRBJ2-1; no definite D call. Germline CDR1 reads MGHDK; CDR2 reads SYGVNS. Deletions cut 1 base from V and 6 bases from J, with 7 bases between. The CDR3 contains 13 residues. CDR3 amino acids: CASSELGRNEQFF. CDR3 coding DNA: TGTGCCAGCAGTGAATTGGGCCGCAATGAGCAGTTCTTC.

The chain combines TRBV7-7 with TRBJ2-5; 9 positions agree with TRBD2. Trimming removed 2 bases from V and 2 bases from J; junction bases left unmatched: 9. The germline CDR1 and CDR2 sequences are SSHAT and FNYEAQ (reference sequence). This CDR3 comprises 17 residues. The CDR3 region is CASSLNHGLAGQETQYF. The DNA for the CDR3 is TGTGCCAGCAGCTTAAATCACGGTCTAGCGGGGCAAGAGACCCAGTACTTC.

The chain couples TRBV4-3 to TRBJ2-1; D unclear. V lost 2 bases to trimming and J lost 5 bases, with 13 bases between them. Germline V lookup: CDR1 LGHNA, CDR2 YSLEER. This CDR3 comprises 15 residues. CDR3 amino acids: CASSQHREVDNEQFF. CDR3 bases: TGCGCCAGCAGCCAACACCGAGAAGTCGACAATGAGCAGTTCTTC.

The chain carries TRBV7-9 and TRBJ2-7; D may be TRBD1 or TRBD2 (6 bases each). The CDR3 has 14 residues. V was pared by 5 bases and J by 1 base, with 12 bases between. Germline CDR1 reads SEHNR; CDR2 reads FQNEAQ (reference sequence). In DNA form, the CDR3 reads TGTGCCAGCAGCCCGCGGGACAAGTCCTACGAGCAGTACTTC. It specifies CASSPRDKSYEQYF.

J is TRBJ2-7 and V is TRBV18; 8 nucleotides agree with TRBD2. The V segment lost 0 bases and the J segment 8 bases; nucleotides outside the gene matches: 12. The germline CDR1 and CDR2 sequences are KGHSH and LQKENI. The CDR3 loop spans 16 amino acids. CDR3 region: CASSPPLAGSGAQQYF. The CDR3 DNA reads TGTGCCAGCTCACCACCTTTAGCGGGATCGGGGGCACAGCAGTACTTC.

This clone was recorded once. The chain uses TRBV10-1 and TRBJ2-7; D is perhaps TRBD2 (5 bases). Trimming took 4 bases from V and 0 from J, leaving 13 bases between them. The CDR3 has 15 residues. Germline V gene data show CDR1 as WNHNN and CDR2 as SYGVQD (reference sequence). The CDR3 loop reads CASSGEWDISYEQYF. For the CDR3, the DNA is TGCGCCAGCAGTGGGGAGTGGGATATCTCCTACGAGCAGTACTTC.

With respect to this clone: Since a much larger clone is just one base distant, this may be a read error. Other nucleotide sequences from this sample produce the same CDR3. The gene calls are TRBV30 and TRBJ2-3, with 9 bases lining up with TRBD2. Trimming removed 4 bases from V and 4 bases from J; junction bases left unmatched: 6. This CDR3 is 14 amino acids long. Per germline, CDR1 GTSNPN and CDR2 SVGIG (reference sequence). CDR3 residues: CAWTSGTFSDTQYF. CDR3 in DNA: TGTGCCTGGACTAGCGGGACCTTCTCAGATACGCAGTATTTT.

This clone was seen a few times. A read error is possible here, since a much larger clone lies one base away. Other DNA variants within this sample encode the same CDR3. The CDR3 protein is CASSFDRVYEQYF. In DNA form, the CDR3 reads TGCGCCAGCAGCTTTGACAGGGTCTACGAGCAGTACTTC. The chain carries TRBV5-1 and TRBJ2-7; TRBD1 aligns across 7 bases. This CDR3 has 13 amino acids. Trimming took 2 bases from V and 3 from J; bases not matched to a gene: 2. CDR1 is SGHRS, CDR2 YFSETQ, per germline.

The genes are TRBV19 and TRBJ2-3, with TRBD2 matching over 9 bases. This CDR3 is 14 amino acids long. V lost 4 bases to trimming and J lost 9 bases; unmatched junction nucleotides: 8. CDR1 and CDR2 from the germline V gene are LNHDA and SQIVND (reference sequence). CDR3 protein: CASSKTSGRQTQYF. CDR3 DNA sequence: TGTGCCAGTAGTAAGACTAGCGGCAGGCAGACGCAGTATTTT.

The chain couples TRBV7-9 to TRBJ2-7, with D hard to call. The CDR3 extends over 11 amino acids. Per germline, CDR1 SEHNR and CDR2 FQNEAQ (reference sequence). V lost 8 bases to trimming and J lost 1 base, with 6 bases between them. The CDR3 bases are TGTGCCAGCGGCCATTCCTACGAGCAGTACTTC. This sequence encodes CASGHSYEQYF.

Concerning this clone itself: Since a much larger clone is just one base distant, this may be a read error. The rearrangement joins TRBV5-1 to TRBJ2-1, with TRBD2 identical over 10 bases. From germline, CDR1 is SGHRS and CDR2 YFSETQ. J was trimmed by 0 bases and V by 0 bases; bases with no gene match: 3. This CDR3 is built from 17 residues. The CDR3 bases are TGCGCCAGCAGCTTGGTGGCTAGCGGGAGCTCCTACAATGAGCAGTTCTTC. Protein sequence: CASSLVASGSSYNEQFF.

The rearrangement uses TRBV6-1 and TRBJ2-2; 10 bases align to TRBD1. With 7 bases clipped from V and 6 bases from J, the junction kept 8 bases outside the gene matches. Germline-derived CDR1 and CDR2 are MNHNS and SASEGT. This CDR3 has 15 residues. CDR3 in amino acids: CASTPGTGEAGELFF. CDR3 in DNA: TGTGCCAGCACCCCCGGGACAGGGGAGGCCGGGGAGCTGTTTTTT.

In this sample, this clone turned up a few times. The rearrangement uses TRBV2 and TRBJ2-1; 15 bases map to TRBD2. V lost 6 bases and J lost 4; bases outside the gene matches: 1. This CDR3 contains 15 residues. The germline gives CDR1 SNHLY, CDR2 FYNNEI. CDR3 residues: CASRGTSGGYNEQFF. CDR3 sequence (DNA): TGTGCCAGCAGAGGGACTAGCGGGGGGTACAATGAGCAGTTCTTC.

The J gene is TRBJ1-1, the V gene TRBV27, with unresolved D. Between the trimmed V and J ends, which lost 2 bases and 1 base, there was a span of 11 bases. Germline CDR1 and CDR2: MNHEY and SMNVEV (reference sequence). CDR3 size: 15 residues. The DNA for the CDR3 is TGTGCCAGCAGTTTAAGTCCCCGGGGGAACACTGAAGCTTTCTTT. This sequence encodes CASSLSPRGNTEAFF.

The genes are TRBV14 and TRBJ2-5; D gene uncertain. The CDR3 is 14 amino acids. V dropped 3 bases and J dropped 5 bases, with 13 bases sitting between them. The V gene's germline CDR1 is SGHDN and CDR2 FVKESK. Here the CDR3 reads CASSQVLASETQYF. The CDR3, as DNA: TGTGCCAGCAGCCAGGTGTTGGCGTCGGAGACCCAGTACTTC.

The J gene is TRBJ1-6, the V gene TRBV28, with D possibly TRBD1 on 5 matching bases. The CDR3 is made up of 22 amino acids. Trimming left V 8 bases short and J 2 bases short, with 34 bases between. The germline CDR1 and CDR2 sequences are MDHEN and SYDVKM. CDR3 nucleotide sequence: TGTGCCAGCCTAGTTAATACCGGGGGGGGACTTCCCGACGGTGCCTATAATTCACCCCTCCACTTT. This sequence encodes CASLVNTGGGLPDGAYNSPLHF.

This sequence joins TRBV14 and TRBJ1-2; D gene ambiguous. This CDR3 has 14 amino acids. Germline V gene lookup returns CDR1 SGHDN and CDR2 FVKESK. Trimming pared 1 base from V and 4 bases from J, leaving 10 bases between. The CDR3, as DNA: TGTGCCAGCAGCCAAGCGGGCCTAGCCTATGGCTACACCTTC. Translating gives CASSQAGLAYGYTF.

This clone was seen only a few times. The V and J genes are TRBV19 and TRBJ1-1; D remains ambiguous. V shed 8 bases and J shed 0 bases, with 7 bases lying between them. Germline V gene sequence: CDR1 LNHDA, CDR2 SQIVND (reference sequence). This CDR3 spans 12 amino acids. The CDR3 coding sequence is TGTGCCAGTGCAAACATGAACACTGAAGCTTTCTTT. Amino acids: CASANMNTEAFF.

The rearrangement links TRBV27 to TRBJ2-7; 8 bases align to TRBD2. V gave up 6 bases and J gave up 3 bases; unmatched junction bases: 4. This CDR3 has 13 amino acids. CDR1 is MNHEY, CDR2 SMNVEV, per germline (reference sequence). The CDR3: CASRGSGNYEQYF. DNA for the CDR3: TGTGCCAGCAGGGGTAGCGGGAACTACGAGCAGTACTTC.

In its sample, this clone was seen a few times. The V gene is TRBV6-1, the J gene TRBJ2-5, with 8 positions matching TRBD2. Germline V gene lookup returns CDR1 MNHNS and CDR2 SASEGT. J was trimmed by 1 base and V by 1 base; bases with no gene match: 5. The CDR3 contains 16 residues. The CDR3 here is CASSEGGTRGQETQYF. CDR3 bases: TGTGCCAGCAGTGAAGGGGGGACTAGGGGCCAAGAGACCCAGTACTTC.

The chain couples TRBV27 to TRBJ1-6; no definite D call. Trimming left V 7 bases short and J 8 bases short, with 12 bases between. The CDR3 runs to 13 residues. The germline gives CDR1 MNHEY, CDR2 SMNVEV (reference sequence). The CDR3: CASNLRGDSPLHF. As DNA, the CDR3 is TGTGCCAGCAACCTACGTGGGGATTCACCCCTCCACTTT.

The chain is built from TRBV28 and TRBJ2-3, with 11 positions matching TRBD2. V was clipped by 6 bases and J by 5 bases; unmatched bases: 7. The CDR3 contains 15 residues. CDR1 is MDHEN, CDR2 SYDVKM, per germline. The CDR3 DNA reads as TGTGCCAGCAGCGAGACTAGCGGGATAGTAGATACGCAGTATTTT. It encodes CASSETSGIVDTQYF.

This chain uses TRBV7-6 with TRBJ2-1; possible D gene TRBD2, 6 bases. V was trimmed by 0 bases and J by 7 bases, leaving 7 bases between them. The CDR3 length is 13 residues. Germline CDR1 reads SGHVS; CDR2 reads FNYEAQ. CDR3: CASSLAGGNEQFF. The CDR3 DNA is TGTGCCAGCAGCTTAGCGGGAGGAAATGAGCAGTTCTTC.

About this clone itself: The sample contains more than one DNA sequence encoding this CDR3. Here the CDR3 DNA reads TGTGCCAGCTCACCATGGACGGGTCGGAACACTGAAGCTTTCTTT. Translation gives CASSPWTGRNTEAFF. The gene calls are TRBV18 and TRBJ1-1; D gene uncertain. V was shortened by 2 bases and J by 1 base, with 11 bases between the two germline ends. Germline CDR1 is KGHSH and CDR2 is LQKENI. This CDR3 has 15 amino acids.

There are many counts of this clone. This sequence joins TRBV27 and TRBJ2-7; 7 nucleotides align to TRBD1. The V gene end was trimmed by 5 bases and the J gene end by 4 bases; junction bases not matched to a gene: 8. Germline assignment: CDR1 MNHEY and CDR2 SMNVEV (reference sequence). This CDR3 is 14 amino acids long. CDR3 sequence (DNA): TGTGCCAGCAGTATGAAGGGGGCGGAGTACGAGCAGTACTTC. Translated: CASSMKGAEYEQYF.

Only a few counts were recorded for this clone. This rearrangement joins TRBV6-1 to TRBJ2-7, with 9 bases matching TRBD2. Trimming removed 1 base from V and 0 bases from J; junction bases left unmatched: 1. Germline loops: CDR1 MNHNS, CDR2 SASEGT. The CDR3 totals 15 residues. The DNA for the CDR3 is TGTGCCAGCAGTGAAGTGACTAGCGGCTCCTACGAGCAGTACTTC. The encoded protein is CASSEVTSGSYEQYF.

The CDR3 DNA reads TGTGCCAGTAATAAGGACAGGGCGAACACCGGGGAGCTGTTTTTT. Protein product: CASNKDRANTGELFF. The chain joins TRBV19 to TRBJ2-2; 8 nucleotides line up with TRBD1. In germline, CDR1 is LNHDA, CDR2 SQIVND (reference sequence). J gave up 0 bases and V 7 bases, and 4 bases lay outside the gene matches. The CDR3 contains 15 residues.

The V call is TRBV5-8, the J call TRBJ2-5; a possible D gene is TRBD2 (5 bases). The J call may be incorrect, as the DNA end agrees better with TRBJ2-7. CDR1 and CDR2 from the germline V gene are SGHTS and YDEGEE. The CDR3 has 14 residues. The CDR3 loop is CASSLAPGLYEQYF. CDR3 in DNA: TGTGCCAGCAGTCTGGCGCCTGGACTCTACGAGCAGTACTTC.

This clone was recorded once. The V call is TRBV23-1, the J call TRBJ2-7; 16 nucleotides match TRBD2. TRBV23-1 has ORF status, its function being uncertain. Unmatched junction bases numbered 13, after V lost 2 bases and J lost 0 bases. The CDR3 is made up of 21 amino acids. The CDR3 DNA reads TGCGCCAGCAGTCAAACGGGACAGCCGGGACTAGCGGGAGGGCCCTCCTACGAGCAGTACTTC. Its translation is CASSQTGQPGLAGGPSYEQYF.

The rearrangement joins TRBV4-1 to TRBJ2-6; maybe TRBD1 (6 bases). Trimming shortened V by 1 base and J by 0 bases, and 16 bases separated the two germline ends. This CDR3 has 19 residues. Germline V gives CDR1 MGHRA, CDR2 YSYEKL. CDR3 in DNA: TGCGCCAGCAGCCAAGCCCCGGGACATTCCCTCTCTGGGGCCAACGTCCTGACTTTC. Translating gives CASSQAPGHSLSGANVLTF.

In the case of this clone: This likely reflects a read error, since a far larger clone is one base away. Other DNA sequences in this specimen translate into the identical CDR3. The chain recombines TRBV30 with TRBJ1-1; D ambiguous. The length of the CDR3 is 13 residues. CDR1 and CDR2 (germline): GTSNPN, SVGIG (reference sequence). CDR3 loop: CAWDWNMNTEAFF. The CDR3 bases are TGTGCCTGGGACTGGAACATGAACACCGAAGCTTTCTTT. Drawing the rest from reference TRBV30 and TRBJ1-1, the complete variable domain is SQTIHQWPATLVQPVGSPLSLECTVEGTSNPNLYWYRQAAGRGLQLLFYSVGIGQISSEVPQNLSASRPQDRQFILSSKKLLLSDSGFYLCAWDWNMNTEAFFGQGTRLTVV.

The rearrangement links TRBV7-3 to TRBJ2-1; D could derive from TRBD1 or TRBD2 (5 bases each). Trimming removed 5 bases from V and 0 bases from J, with 17 bases in between. Germline V CDR1 and CDR2: SGHTA, FQGTGA. This CDR3 is 17 amino acids long. The CDR3 reads CASSPRGATSSYNEQFF. DNA of the CDR3: TGTGCCAGCAGCCCAAGGGGAGCGACAAGCTCCTACAATGAGCAGTTCTTC.